Following are 20 T cell receptor beta chains from one sample sequenced in a study of T cell responses to AZD1222 COVID-19 vaccine. Assay: immunoSEQ multiplex PCR; the TCRdb copy retains only in-frame clones and omits some. This table holds 84,000 or so clones, approximately 89% found once. The specimen was peripheral blood, collected on day 0 of AZD1222 vaccination. These receptors originate from an adult in good health.

The chain couples TRBV28 to TRBJ2-7; TRBD2 agrees at 8 bases. This CDR3 has 15 residues. Germline V gene data show CDR1 as MDHEN and CDR2 as SYDVKM. V gave up 6 bases and J gave up 0 bases; unmatched junction bases: 7. CDR3 sequence (DNA): TGTGCCAGCAGAATCCAGCTAGCGGGCTCCTACGAGCAGTACTTC. It yields the protein CASRIQLAGSYEQYF. Complete variable domain (other parts from reference TRBV28 and TRBJ2-7): DVKVTQSSRYLVKRTGEKVFLECVQDMDHENMFWYRQDPGLGLRLIYFSYDVKMKEKGDIPEGYSVSREKKERFSLILESASTNQTSMYLCASRIQLAGSYEQYFGPGTRLTVT.

J is TRBJ2-3 and V is TRBV5-4; D might be TRBD1 (6 bases). The CDR3 contains 15 residues. Germline lookup yields CDR1 SGHNT and CDR2 YYREEE (reference sequence). The ends were cut back, 0 bases at V and 1 base at J, with 9 bases in the middle. The CDR3: CASSLVDRRTDTQYF. CDR3 DNA: TGTGCCAGCAGCTTGGTAGACAGGCGCACAGATACGCAGTATTTT.

The rearrangement links TRBV10-2 to TRBJ2-3; 8 nucleotides line up with TRBD1. Germline CDR1 reads WSHSY; CDR2 reads SAAADI. The CDR3 sequence is 16 residues long. V was pared by 6 bases and J by 2 bases, with 10 bases of the junction left unmatched. Here the CDR3 DNA reads TGCGCCAGCAGCGCATGGACAGGGTTAAACACAGATACGCAGTATTTT. Amino acid sequence: CASSAWTGLNTDTQYF.

The chain links TRBV7-2 to TRBJ1-2; D may be TRBD1 (6 bases). The germline V and J ends were trimmed by 4 bases and 7 bases, with 13 bases remaining between them. The CDR3 consists of 13 residues. Germline V gene data show CDR1 as SGHTA and CDR2 as FQGNSA. CDR3 loop: CASSSGTSSGYTF. CDR3 bases: TGTGCCAGCAGCTCCGGGACATCCAGTGGCTACACCTTC.

The CDR3 region has the DNA TGTGCCAGCAGCCTTCAGGGGGCTGAGGAAAAACTGTTTTTT. Encoded protein: CASSLQGAEEKLFF. This chain links TRBV5-4 with TRBJ1-4; 8 bases align to TRBD1. Unmatched junction bases numbered 7, after V lost 4 bases and J lost 8 bases. Looked up from germline, CDR1 is SGHNT and CDR2 is YYREEE (reference sequence). The CDR3 totals 14 residues.

The chain links TRBV5-5 to TRBJ2-7; D gene uncertain. The CDR3 runs 13 residues. Germline V gives CDR1 SGHKS, CDR2 YYEKEE (reference sequence). V gave up 1 base and J gave up 5 bases, with 10 bases separating them. The chain's CDR3 is CASSLSLPNEQYF. The DNA for the CDR3 is TGTGCCAGCAGCTTGTCGTTACCCAACGAGCAGTACTTC.

V usage is TRBV7-2 and J usage is TRBJ1-2, with 10 bases aligning to TRBD1. Germline V CDR1 and CDR2: SGHTA, FQGNSA. Losses at the gene ends were 5 bases for V and 2 bases for J; bases not matched to a gene: 8. This CDR3 region has 16 residues. Written as DNA, the CDR3 is TGTGCCAGCAGCCCTCAACGGGGACAGGGGAACTATGGCTACACCTTC. Its protein product is CASSPQRGQGNYGYTF.

This clone appeared a few times. The chain employs TRBV5-6 and TRBJ1-1; 10 nucleotides line up with TRBD1. The ends lost 4 bases at V and 3 bases at J; junction bases unmatched: 6. The CDR3 extends over 15 amino acids. The germline V gene encodes CDR1 SGHDT and CDR2 YYEEEE. CDR3 residues: CASSIDRGRDTEAFF. Here the CDR3 DNA reads TGTGCCAGCAGCATTGACAGGGGGCGAGACACTGAAGCTTTCTTT.

J is TRBJ2-1 and V is TRBV7-2; D might be TRBD1 or TRBD2, each matching 7 bases. Trimming cost V 5 bases and J 13 bases, with 24 bases left between them. The CDR3 sequence is 15 residues long. In germline, CDR1 is SGHTA, CDR2 FQGNSA. CDR3 sequence reads: CASSIGPREGAYQFF. In nucleotides, the CDR3 is TGTGCCAGCAGCATTGGACCGAGGGAGGGGGCTTACCAGTTCTTC.

V and J are TRBV6-5 and TRBJ1-2; D may be TRBD1 (5 bases). CDR1 is MNHEY, CDR2 SVGAGI, per germline. The CDR3 is 14 amino acids. Trimming took 6 bases from V and 7 from J, leaving 18 bases between them. CDR3 bases: TGTGCCAGCAGGGGGGAGGTATCGAGTCGTGGCTACACCTTC. Its translation is CASRGEVSSRGYTF.

The rearrangement joins TRBV5-1 to TRBJ1-4; D remains ambiguous. V was trimmed by 5 bases and J by 3 bases, leaving 17 bases between them. Germline assignment: CDR1 SGHRS and CDR2 YFSETQ. The CDR3 is made up of 16 amino acids. The CDR3 DNA reads TGCGCCAGCAGTATGGGAAGTGGCAGGCCTAATGAAAAACTGTTTTTT. As protein: CASSMGSGRPNEKLFF. Together with reference TRBV5-1 and TRBJ1-4, the CDR3 gives the full variable domain: KAGVTQTPRYLIKTRGQQVTLSCSPISGHRSVSWYQQTPGQGLQFLFEYFSETQRNKGNFPGRFSGRQFSNSRSEMNVSTLELGDSALYLCASSMGSGRPNEKLFFGSGTQLSVL.

The rearrangement uses TRBV5-1 and TRBJ2-2; 9 bases line up with TRBD1. From germline, CDR1 is SGHRS and CDR2 YFSETQ. This CDR3 comprises 16 residues. V dropped 4 bases and J dropped 7; count of bases not matched to a gene: 11. The CDR3 coding sequence is TGCGCCAGCAGCGTGGACAGGGGAAGGTATGGCGGGGAGCTGTTTTTT. This codes for CASSVDRGRYGGELFF.

This chain joins TRBV5-4 and TRBJ2-7; 7 nucleotides match TRBD2. V lost 0 bases to trimming and J lost 3 bases; unmatched junction nucleotides: 3. The CDR3 totals 14 residues. Per the germline V gene, CDR1 is SGHNT and CDR2 is YYREEE (reference sequence). The CDR3 reads CASSLVSGDYEQYF. CDR3 nucleotide sequence: TGTGCCAGCAGCTTGGTAAGCGGGGACTACGAGCAGTACTTC.

The CDR3 DNA sequence: TGCGCCAGCAGCTTGGTTTGGGTTCCCGGAAACACCATATATTTT. It yields the protein CASSLVWVPGNTIYF. The rearrangement joins TRBV5-1 to TRBJ1-3; D is uncertain. Germline V gene sequence: CDR1 SGHRS, CDR2 YFSETQ. The CDR3 loop spans 15 amino acids. Trimming took 0 bases from V and 4 from J, leaving 11 bases between them.

J is TRBJ1-5 and V is TRBV6-6; D ambiguous. Trimming removed 7 bases from V and 4 bases from J, with 11 bases in between. The CDR3 has 13 amino acids. The germline CDR1 and CDR2 sequences are MNHNY and SVGAGI (reference sequence). CDR3 loop: CASTMTGNQPQHF. The CDR3 bases are TGTGCCAGCACCATGACGGGTAATCAGCCCCAGCATTTT.

The chain employs TRBV6-5 and TRBJ1-2; a possible D gene is TRBD1 (5 bases). CDR1 and CDR2 (germline): MNHEY, SVGAGI. Trimming left V 7 bases short and J 0 bases short, with 15 bases between. CDR3 length: 15 amino acids. The CDR3 loop is CASNPGGGANYGYTF. The DNA of the CDR3 is TGTGCCAGCAATCCAGGCGGGGGAGCTAACTATGGCTACACCTTC.

The genes are TRBV7-2 and TRBJ1-6; D unclear. CDR3 length equals 15 residues. Trimming cost V 1 base and J 5 bases, with 9 bases left between them. From germline, CDR1 is SGHTA and CDR2 FQGNSA. The chain's CDR3 is CASSLVVGNNSPLHF. DNA of the CDR3: TGTGCCAGCAGCTTAGTTGTGGGTAATAATTCACCCCTCCACTTT.

CDR3 nucleotide sequence: TGTGCCAGCAGTGATGTTGGGGACAGGGTAAACGAGCAGTACTTC. Amino acid sequence: CASSDVGDRVNEQYF. This chain uses TRBV2 with TRBJ2-7; 9 positions match TRBD1. J was trimmed by 5 bases and V by 3 bases; bases with no gene match: 8. In germline, CDR1 is SNHLY, CDR2 FYNNEI. The CDR3 extends over 15 amino acids.

This clone has more than one count but fewer than ten. The chain carries TRBV19 and TRBJ2-1; D might be TRBD2 (5 bases). The germline V gene encodes CDR1 LNHDA and CDR2 SQIVND (reference sequence). The CDR3 covers 13 residues. Trimming removed 6 bases from V and 6 bases from J, with 12 bases in between. The CDR3: CASRTSGGNEQFF. The CDR3 DNA follows: TGTGCCAGTAGAACTAGTGGTGGCAATGAGCAGTTCTTC.

This chain joins TRBV7-2 and TRBJ1-1; 10 nucleotides line up with TRBD1. From germline, CDR1 is SGHTA and CDR2 FQGNSA. V was pared by 5 bases and J by 10 bases, with 10 bases of the junction left unmatched. The length of the CDR3 is 14 residues. This chain's CDR3 is CASSGRQGAMPAFF. For the CDR3, the DNA is TGTGCCAGCAGCGGACGACAGGGGGCTATGCCAGCTTTCTTT.